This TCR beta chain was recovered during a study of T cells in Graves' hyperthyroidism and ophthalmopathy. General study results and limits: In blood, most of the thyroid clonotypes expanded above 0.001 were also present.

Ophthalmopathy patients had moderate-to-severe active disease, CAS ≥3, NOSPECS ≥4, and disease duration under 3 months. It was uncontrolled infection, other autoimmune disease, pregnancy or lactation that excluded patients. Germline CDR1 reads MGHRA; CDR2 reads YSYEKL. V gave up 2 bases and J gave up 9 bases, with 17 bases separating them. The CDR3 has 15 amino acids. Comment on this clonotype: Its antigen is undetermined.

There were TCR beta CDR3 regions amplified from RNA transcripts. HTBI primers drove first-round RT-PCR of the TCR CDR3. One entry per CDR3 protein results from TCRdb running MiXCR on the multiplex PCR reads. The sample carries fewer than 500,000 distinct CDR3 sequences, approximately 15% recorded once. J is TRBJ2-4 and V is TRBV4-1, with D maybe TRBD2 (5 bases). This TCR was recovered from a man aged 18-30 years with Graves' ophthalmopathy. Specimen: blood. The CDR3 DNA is TGCGCCAGCAGCCAAAGGACGCTAGGGCGGGCCATTCAGTACTTC. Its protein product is CASSQRTLGRAIQYF.